This entry features one TCR beta chain sequence. The trim removed 5 bases at V and 4 bases at J, leaving 2 bases unmatched. CDR3 length equals 13 residues. Germline V gene sequence: CDR1 SGDLS, CDR2 YYNGEE. These data belong to a study of blood T cell repertoires in COVID-19. Method: immunoSEQ multiplex PCR; TCRdb's copy keeps in-frame clones and lacks some. Of 150,000 to 200,000 clones listed, under 90% are singletons. This sequence originates from a woman in her sixties or seventies with COVID-19, enrolled during active disease. The gene calls are TRBV9 and TRBJ2-2, with 7 bases aligning to TRBD1. Sequenced input: peripheral blood. CDR3 amino acids: CASRRGPTGELFF. CDR3 coding DNA: TGTGCCAGCAGGAGGGGGCCCACCGGGGAGCTGTTTTTT.